This entry features one T cell receptor (beta chain) sequence. Trimming at V came to 2 bases and at J to 5 bases, leaving 4 bases not matched to a gene. The CDR3 contains 15 residues. In germline, CDR1 is LNHDA, CDR2 SQIVND (reference sequence). Patients in Seattle were enrolled during active infection, then followed longitudinally. The record originates from a study of blood T cell repertoires in COVID-19. The data were produced by immunoSEQ multiplex PCR, yet TCRdb's version contains in-frame clones alone and is incomplete. This sample carries roughly 250,000 clones, approximately 85% of them seen once, and the ten largest clones take 0.7% to 0.9%.

The sample taken for sequencing was peripheral blood. The receptor's source is a human donor with COVID-19, enrolled during active disease. The donor label of this sample is uncertain. V is TRBV19 and J is TRBJ1-1; 11 nucleotides agree with TRBD1. The CDR3 sequence: CASSIKGDRGTEAFF. As DNA, the CDR3 is TGTGCCAGTAGTATAAAAGGGGACAGGGGGACTGAAGCTTTCTTT.